The 25 T cell receptor beta chains below come from one sample, sequenced in a study of cytomegalovirus exposure and HLA in healthy donors. 13 Jbeta primers and 60 Vbeta primers were used for the PCR. This table comes from immunoSEQ multiplex PCR, and its TCRdb copy is limited to in-frame clones, with some not included. In the table there are 99,000 or so clones, approximately 80% of which are singletons. Sequencing input: PBMCs. The receptors here all came from a male donor in good health and CMV-seronegative.

This chain connects TRBV11-1 to TRBJ2-7; TRBD2 agrees at 8 bases. The V and J ends lost 7 bases and 8 bases, in that order; junction bases with no gene match: 10. Germline loops: CDR1 SGHAT, CDR2 FQDESV (reference sequence). The CDR3 loop spans 13 amino acids. CDR3 protein: CASTRGGPWKQYF. The CDR3 nucleotides read TGTGCCAGCACTCGGGGGGGACCGTGGAAGCAGTACTTC. Full variable domain (remainder filled in from reference TRBV11-1 and TRBJ2-7): EAEVAQSPRYKITEKSQAVAFWCDPISGHATLYWYRQILGQGPELLVQFQDESVVDDSQLPKDRFSAERLKGVDSTLKIQPAELGDSAMYLCASTRGGPWKQYFGPGTRLTVT.

The J gene is TRBJ2-2, the V gene TRBV7-8, with TRBD2 matching 8 bases. CDR1 and CDR2 (germline): SGHVS, FQNEAQ. This CDR3 is built from 17 residues. Trimming removed 0 bases from V and 1 base from J; junction bases left unmatched: 4. The CDR3 reads CASSLALAGQNTGELFF. The CDR3 nucleotides are TGTGCCAGCAGCTTAGCTTTAGCGGGACAGAACACCGGGGAGCTGTTTTTT.

This rearrangement joins TRBV10-2 to TRBJ2-1, with TRBD2 matching over 7 bases. Trimming took 2 bases from V and 3 from J; bases not matched to a gene: 7. The CDR3 sequence is 16 residues long. CDR1 is WSHSY and CDR2 is SAAADI in the germline V gene. CDR3 coding DNA: TGCGCCAGCAGTGAGAAGGTAGCGGGTAACTACAATGAGCAGTTCTTC. Protein product: CASSEKVAGNYNEQFF.

V is TRBV6-5 and J is TRBJ2-3, with 7 bases fitting TRBD2. This CDR3 region has 14 residues. The V and J ends lost 2 bases and 11 bases, in that order; junction bases with no gene match: 10. In germline, CDR1 is MNHEY, CDR2 SVGAGI. CDR3 sequence reads: CASSYPGLVVVQYF. The CDR3 coding sequence is TGTGCCAGCAGTTACCCCGGACTAGTCGTGGTGCAGTATTTT.

The J gene is TRBJ2-3, the V gene TRBV7-9; 15 bases agree with TRBD2. J was trimmed by 9 bases and V by 5 bases; bases with no gene match: 9. This CDR3 contains 16 residues. Germline CDR1 SEHNR, CDR2 FQNEAQ (reference sequence). The DNA for the CDR3 is TGTGCCAGCAGCGACGGACTAGCGGGAGGGCCTGGGACGCAGTATTTT. This gives the protein CASSDGLAGGPGTQYF.

On this clone itself: Germline and junction disagree at one end, which may indicate a read error. This sequence joins TRBV5-8 and TRBJ2-3; maybe TRBD2 (6 bases). Per the germline V gene, CDR1 is SGHTS and CDR2 is YDEGEE. This CDR3 is built from 13 residues. Here the CDR3 DNA reads TGTGCCGGCAGCTCCGACCTCGGGGGTACGCAGTATTTT. This gives the protein CAGSSDLGGTQYF.

The chain carries TRBV11-2 and TRBJ2-5; D might be TRBD2 (5 bases). The CDR3 consists of 11 residues. Germline CDR1 SGHAT, CDR2 FQNNGV. The V end lost 5 bases, the J end lost 5 bases, and 6 bases lay between the germline ends. Written as DNA, the CDR3 is TGTGCCAGCAGCGGGAGCGAGACCCAGTACTTC. Its translation: CASSGSETQYF.

CDR3: CASSRETGELFF. The CDR3, as DNA: TGTGCCAGCTCACGCGAAACCGGGGAGCTGTTTTTT. This rearrangement joins TRBV18 to TRBJ2-2; D gene ambiguous. CDR3 length: 12 residues. The V and J ends lost 4 bases and 5 bases respectively, with 5 bases between them. Germline V CDR1 and CDR2: KGHSH, LQKENI.

The chain combines TRBV5-1 with TRBJ2-3, with 8 positions matching TRBD2. Germline trimming cut 5 bases from V and 3 bases from J; bases unmatched to any gene: 8. Germline V gene sequence: CDR1 SGHRS, CDR2 YFSETQ. This CDR3 comprises 15 residues. CDR3 sequence: CASRAWAGGTDTQYF. The CDR3 DNA is TGCGCCAGCAGGGCATGGGCGGGAGGAACAGATACGCAGTATTTT.

In its sample, this clone was seen a few times. V usage is TRBV6-6 and J usage is TRBJ2-3; a weak D match, TRBD1 (5 bases). Trimming took off 5 bases at V and 0 bases at J, with 12 bases between the two ends. CDR1 is MNHNY, CDR2 SVGAGI, per germline (reference sequence). This CDR3 is 15 amino acids long. The CDR3 bases are TGTGCCAGCAGTATCCAGGGTCTTAGCACAGATACGCAGTATTTT. It translates to CASSIQGLSTDTQYF.

This chain joins TRBV29-1 and TRBJ2-2; 10 bases agree with TRBD2. Germline V lookup: CDR1 SQVTM, CDR2 ANQGSEA. Losses at the gene ends were 0 bases for V and 2 bases for J; bases not matched to a gene: 9. The length of the CDR3 is 18 residues. The CDR3 spells CSVEDGGLAEDNTGELFF. In nucleotides, the CDR3 is TGCAGCGTTGAAGATGGCGGACTAGCGGAGGACAACACCGGGGAGCTGTTTTTT.

The rearrangement links TRBV4-2 to TRBJ2-7; weak D call: TRBD2 (5 bases). Germline CDR1 and CDR2: LGHNA and YNFKEQ. The CDR3 covers 12 residues. V gave up 1 base and J gave up 6 bases, with 7 bases separating them. In DNA form, the CDR3 reads TGTGCCAGCAGCCAAGGACTACGCGAGCAGTACTTC. The encoded protein is CASSQGLREQYF.

V and J are TRBV2 and TRBJ2-2; tentative D call: TRBD1 (6 bases). The CDR3 length is 13 residues. Trimming stripped 10 bases from V and 6 bases from J, with 15 bases between. Germline V lookup: CDR1 SNHLY, CDR2 FYNNEI. The CDR3 sequence: CATKQGAAGELFF. The CDR3 DNA follows: TGTGCCACCAAACAGGGAGCAGCCGGGGAGCTGTTTTTT. The whole variable domain, filled in from reference TRBV2 and TRBJ2-2, reads EPEVTQTPSHQVTQMGQEVILRCVPISNHLYFYWYRQILGQKVEFLVSFYNNEISEKSEIFDDQFSVERPDGSNFTLKIRSTKLEDSAMYFCATKQGAAGELFFGEGSRLTVL.

This clone has just one count. The V call is TRBV5-6, the J call TRBJ2-1, with TRBD2 matching 9 bases. V dropped 5 bases and J dropped 3; count of bases not matched to a gene: 15. Germline values: CDR1 SGHDT, CDR2 YYEEEE. The CDR3 spans 18 residues. The CDR3 here is CASRPVPIAGAVYNEQFF. The CDR3 DNA reads TGTGCCAGCAGACCTGTACCAATAGCGGGAGCCGTCTACAATGAGCAGTTCTTC.

This chain connects TRBV30 to TRBJ1-5; D is perhaps TRBD1 (6 bases). This CDR3 region has 13 residues. V lost 0 bases to trimming and J lost 6 bases, with 9 bases between them. CDR1 is GTSNPN, CDR2 SVGIG, per germline (reference sequence). In DNA, the CDR3 is TGTGCCTGGAGTGTACAGGGTACTCAGCCCCAGCATTTT. Its translation is CAWSVQGTQPQHF.

The V gene is TRBV11-3, the J gene TRBJ2-3, with D possibly matching TRBD2 (6 bases). Germline V lookup: CDR1 SGHNT, CDR2 YENEEA. Trimming stripped 1 base from V and 0 bases from J, with 8 bases between. The CDR3 runs 15 residues. The CDR3 here is CASSLAGASTDTQYF. Written as DNA, the CDR3 is TGTGCCAGCAGCTTAGCGGGAGCTAGCACAGATACGCAGTATTTT.

The chain joins TRBV7-6 to TRBJ2-2, with 7 bases fitting TRBD1. The CDR3 consists of 15 residues. CDR1 is SGHVS, CDR2 FNYEAQ, per germline. Trimming removed 4 bases from V and 5 bases from J; junction bases left unmatched: 7. The CDR3, as DNA: TGTGCCAGCAGCTACGGGGACAGTCTAACCGGGGAGCTGTTTTTT. Its translation is CASSYGDSLTGELFF.

Details on this clone: The junction departs from the called germline gene at one end, perhaps through a read error. The chain combines TRBV5-1 with TRBJ2-7; the D gene is possibly TRBD2 (6 bases). This CDR3 region has 16 residues. Germline V gives CDR1 SGHRS, CDR2 YFSETQ. Written as DNA, the CDR3 is TGCGCCAGCAGTTTGGTGATGGCGGGATCCTCCTACGAGCAGTACTTC. Its protein is CASSLVMAGSSYEQYF.

V usage is TRBV7-9 and J usage is TRBJ1-3; 7 nucleotides agree with TRBD1. Germline CDR1 reads SEHNR; CDR2 reads FQNEAQ (reference sequence). Trimming removed 5 bases from V and 7 bases from J; junction bases left unmatched: 8. There are 14 residues in the CDR3. CDR3 nucleotide sequence: TGTGCCAGCAGCCCCCGGACAGGAGTGAACACCATATATTTT. It specifies CASSPRTGVNTIYF. Filled out from reference TRBV7-9 and TRBJ1-3, the complete variable domain reads DTGVSQNPRHKITKRGQNVTFRCDPISEHNRLYWYRQTLGQGPEFLTYFQNEAQLEKSRLLSDRFSAERPKGSFSTLEIQRTEQGDSAMYLCASSPRTGVNTIYFGEGSWLTVV.

To note about this clone: One junction end disagrees with the germline gene, perhaps due to a read error. V and J are TRBV7-9 and TRBJ1-5; D may be TRBD1 (6 bases). Per germline, CDR1 SEHNR and CDR2 FQNEAQ (reference sequence). The CDR3 spans 15 residues. The CDR3, as DNA: TGTGCCAGCAGCGCCCGGGGACATTTTAATCGGCCCCAGCATTTT. It codes for CASSARGHFNRPQHF.

The chain links TRBV7-3 to TRBJ2-1; 7 bases agree with TRBD2. The CDR3 consists of 16 residues. V lost 2 bases, J lost 7 bases, and 11 bases stayed unmatched. Germline CDR1 and CDR2: SGHTA and FQGTGA. DNA for the CDR3: TGTGCCAGCAGCTTAGCGGGGAGCGGGATTAGAAATGAGCAGTTCTTC. Residues: CASSLAGSGIRNEQFF. The variable domain in full, completed from reference TRBV7-3 and TRBJ2-1, reads GAGVSQTPSNKVTEKGKYVELRCDPISGHTALYWYRQSLGQGPEFLIYFQGTGAADDSGLPNDRFFAVRPEGSVSTLKIQRTERGDSAVYLCASSLAGSGIRNEQFFGPGTRLTVL.

V gene TRBV7-9 combines with J gene TRBJ2-3, with TRBD2 identical over 7 bases. Germline-derived CDR1 and CDR2 are SEHNR and FQNEAQ (reference sequence). The CDR3 covers 15 residues. V trimming: 4 bases; J trimming: 4 bases; junction bases outside the gene matches: 8. CDR3 DNA sequence: TGTGCCAGCAGCTCGAGCGGGACCGGGCCAGATACGCAGTATTTT. Its protein is CASSSSGTGPDTQYF.

The gene calls are TRBV7-2 and TRBJ2-7; 9 nucleotides line up with TRBD1. This CDR3 has 13 residues. V lost 5 bases, J lost 7 bases, and 6 bases stayed unmatched. Per the germline V gene, CDR1 is SGHTA and CDR2 is FQGNSA. CDR3 DNA: TGTGCCAGCAGCGCACACAGGGGGCGGGAGCAGTACTTC. This sequence encodes CASSAHRGREQYF.

The V call is TRBV5-1, the J call TRBJ2-7, with a possible D match to TRBD2 (6 bases). This CDR3 has 14 amino acids. CDR1 and CDR2 from the germline V gene are SGHRS and YFSETQ. Trimming cost V 6 bases and J 0 bases, with 13 bases left between them. In DNA form, the CDR3 reads TGCGCCAGCACCCGGGACTCCAGCTCCTACGAGCAGTACTTC. It translates to CASTRDSSSYEQYF.

This clone was picked up one time. The V gene is TRBV4-3, the J gene TRBJ2-2, with TRBD2 as a possible D gene (6 bases). Germline values: CDR1 LGHNA, CDR2 YSLEER. With 1 base removed from V and 4 bases from J, the gap between germline ends came to 10 bases. This CDR3 comprises 15 residues. CDR3 DNA: TGCGCCAGCAGCCAAGGATACGGGGGCACCGGGGAGCTGTTTTTT. This translates into CASSQGYGGTGELFF.